Sample share makes the clone carrying this T cell receptor (beta chain) medium-sized. The data derive from a study of immune characterization of retroperitoneal liposarcoma. In TCRdb, the PCR reads were re-called with MiXCR into one record per CDR3 protein. This repertoire shows 9,000 to 10,000 distinct CDR3 sequences, 25% to 35% found once; its top ten account for around 8%. Germline assignment: CDR1 SGHVS and CDR2 FQNEAQ. With 3 bases removed from V and 0 bases from J, the gap between germline ends came to 5 bases. There are 13 residues in the CDR3. Sample: tumor tissue. The clonotype was recovered from a male donor with retroperitoneal liposarcoma. The chain uses TRBV7-8 and TRBJ1-1; D is uncertain. The chain's CDR3 is CASSFFLNTEAFF. The CDR3 bases are TGTGCCAGCAGCTTTTTCTTGAACACTGAAGCTTTCTTT.